Shown below are 19 T cell receptor beta chains from a single sample sequenced in a study of cytomegalovirus exposure and HLA in healthy donors. Primers: 60 Vbeta forward and 13 Jbeta reverse. The assay was immunoSEQ multiplex PCR, and TCRdb's table has in-frame clones only and misses some. The table records about 110,000 clones, around three quarters of them present only once. The specimen sequenced was PBMCs. Receptors were obtained from a man in his thirties or forties in good health and CMV-seronegative.

This chain links TRBV4-2 with TRBJ1-2, with D perhaps matching TRBD1 (5 bases). The ends were cut back, 3 bases at V and 2 bases at J, with 22 bases in the middle. Germline V CDR1 and CDR2: LGHNA, YNFKEQ. This CDR3 is 18 amino acids long. CDR3 sequence reads: CASSHPFVGREANYGYTF. For the CDR3, the DNA is TGTGCCAGCAGCCATCCCTTTGTGGGCAGGGAGGCCAACTATGGCTACACCTTC.

V usage is TRBV19 and J usage is TRBJ2-3; TRBD2 matches 11 bases. The germline CDR1 and CDR2 sequences are LNHDA and SQIVND (reference sequence). J was trimmed by 1 base and V by 5 bases; bases with no gene match: 5. The CDR3 is 16 residues long. The CDR3 region is CASSPPGLAGTDTQYF. The CDR3 DNA follows: TGTGCCAGTAGTCCCCCGGGACTAGCGGGCACAGATACGCAGTATTTT.

The chain uses TRBV15 and TRBJ2-7; a weak D match, TRBD2 (6 bases). Trimming removed 0 bases from V and 1 base from J, with 10 bases in between. Germline V gene sequence: CDR1 LNHNV, CDR2 YYDKDF (reference sequence). The CDR3 spans 15 residues. The CDR3 sequence: CATSREAGSSYEQYF. The CDR3 region has the DNA TGTGCCACCAGCAGAGAGGCGGGGTCTTCCTACGAGCAGTACTTC.

The genes are TRBV18 and TRBJ1-5; D possibly corresponds to TRBD1 (5 bases). CDR3 length: 15 residues. Germline V gene lookup returns CDR1 KGHSH and CDR2 LQKENI. V was cut by 6 bases and J by 2 bases, with 14 bases left in between. The CDR3 DNA is TGTGCCAGCTCGCTCGAAGCGGGGCGCAATCAGCCCCAGCATTTT. It yields the protein CASSLEAGRNQPQHF.

The V and J genes are TRBV19 and TRBJ1-5; D gene unclear. CDR3 length equals 15 residues. Germline loops: CDR1 LNHDA, CDR2 SQIVND (reference sequence). V lost 7 bases and J lost 10, with 23 bases in between. In DNA, the CDR3 is TGTGCCAGTATTGGTGGGCAAGGATCGGTACGACCCCAGCATTTT. Translated, it gives CASIGGQGSVRPQHF.

The rearrangement uses TRBV2 and TRBJ1-5; TRBD1 is a possible D gene (6 bases). Per the germline V gene, CDR1 is SNHLY and CDR2 is FYNNEI. The CDR3 contains 17 residues. Trimming took off 6 bases at V and 1 base at J, with 19 bases between the two ends. CDR3 residues: CASRGSTGRASNQPQHF. For the CDR3, the DNA is TGTGCCAGCAGAGGCTCAACAGGGAGGGCGAGCAATCAGCCCCAGCATTTT. Full variable domain (rest looked up from reference TRBV2 and TRBJ1-5): EPEVTQTPSHQVTQMGQEVILRCVPISNHLYFYWYRQILGQKVEFLVSFYNNEISEKSEIFDDQFSVERPDGSNFTLKIRSTKLEDSAMYFCASRGSTGRASNQPQHFGDGTRLSIL.

A few counts support this clone. This chain uses TRBV7-9 with TRBJ2-5, with a possible D match to TRBD1 (6 bases). The CDR3 spans 12 residues. CDR1 SEHNR and CDR2 FQNEAQ come from the germline V gene (reference sequence). The V gene lost 5 bases and the J gene lost 4 bases, with 8 bases spanning the gap. CDR3 sequence (DNA): TGTGCCAGCAGCGAGACAGGAGAGACCCAGTACTTC. This sequence encodes CASSETGETQYF.

This clone was detected once. This rearrangement joins TRBV19 to TRBJ1-5; D not certain. Per the germline V gene, CDR1 is LNHDA and CDR2 is SQIVND (reference sequence). The V end was cut by 3 bases, the J end by 7 bases, with 10 bases between. This CDR3 comprises 13 residues. The CDR3 DNA reads as TGTGCCAGTAGTATGAGGGTACGGCAGCCCCAGCATTTT. Its protein is CASSMRVRQPQHF.

This chain uses TRBV5-1 with TRBJ1-1; no clear D. Per germline, CDR1 SGHRS and CDR2 YFSETQ. The CDR3 covers 13 residues. Deletions cut 3 bases from V and 0 bases from J, with 6 bases between. CDR3 bases: TGCGCCAGCAGCTCGACACTGAACACTGAAGCTTTCTTT. As protein: CASSSTLNTEAFF.

V gene TRBV6-5 combines with J gene TRBJ2-3, with 7 bases aligning to TRBD2. Germline lookup yields CDR1 MNHEY and CDR2 SVGAGI. CDR3 size: 15 residues. After removal of 6 bases from V and 1 base from J, the junction contained 7 bases not matched to a gene. CDR3 region: CASSQGGHGTDTQYF. CDR3 nucleotide sequence: TGTGCCAGCAGCCAGGGAGGGCACGGCACAGATACGCAGTATTTT.

In nucleotides, the CDR3 is TGTGCCATCAAGGACACGAGCTCCTATAATTCACCCCTCCACTTT. This translates into CAIKDTSSYNSPLHF. The rearrangement joins TRBV10-3 to TRBJ1-6, with a tentative D call TRBD1 (5 bases). Trimming took off 7 bases at V and 0 bases at J, with 10 bases between the two ends. The CDR3 length is 15 residues. CDR1 and CDR2 from the germline V gene are ENHRY and SYGVKD.

The V and J genes are TRBV19 and TRBJ2-7; perhaps TRBD1 as D (6 bases). Germline CDR1 and CDR2: LNHDA and SQIVND (reference sequence). There are 14 residues in the CDR3. Trimming shortened V by 10 bases and J by 0 bases, and 16 bases separated the two germline ends. This chain's CDR3 is CATRKSRGSYEQYF. The CDR3 DNA sequence: TGTGCCACAAGGAAAAGCAGGGGCTCCTACGAGCAGTACTTC.

This chain connects TRBV4-1 to TRBJ2-1; 10 nucleotides align to TRBD2. In germline, CDR1 is MGHRA, CDR2 YSYEKL. The CDR3 extends over 17 amino acids. Trimming at V came to 1 base and at J to 10 bases, leaving 13 bases not matched to a gene. CDR3 loop: CASSQAFGTSENKEQFF. CDR3 nucleotides: TGCGCCAGCAGCCAAGCTTTCGGGACTAGCGAAAATAAAGAGCAGTTCTTC.

The chain combines TRBV5-1 with TRBJ2-2; 8 nucleotides align to TRBD1. The CDR3 covers 13 residues. J lost 5 bases, V lost 7 bases, and 4 bases had no gene match. The germline V gene encodes CDR1 SGHRS and CDR2 YFSETQ. The CDR3 nucleotides read TGCGCCAGCCGGACAGGGTTGACCGGGGAGCTGTTTTTT. Protein sequence: CASRTGLTGELFF. Full variable domain (rest looked up from reference TRBV5-1 and TRBJ2-2): KAGVTQTPRYLIKTRGQQVTLSCSPISGHRSVSWYQQTPGQGLQFLFEYFSETQRNKGNFPGRFSGRQFSNSRSEMNVSTLELGDSALYLCASRTGLTGELFFGEGSRLTVL.

V and J are TRBV27 and TRBJ2-5, with a possible D match to TRBD1 (6 bases). From germline, CDR1 is MNHEY and CDR2 SMNVEV (reference sequence). The CDR3 spans 15 residues. V lost 6 bases and J 5 bases, leaving 19 bases between the germline ends. CDR3: CASSPSLGAVETQYF. The CDR3 coding sequence is TGTGCCAGCAGCCCCAGCCTGGGGGCCGTTGAGACCCAGTACTTC.

This rearrangement joins TRBV6-1 to TRBJ1-5; D unresolved. CDR1 and CDR2 from the germline V gene are MNHNS and SASEGT. The CDR3 is 14 residues long. The germline V and J ends were trimmed by 6 bases and 6 bases, with 15 bases remaining between them. CDR3 in amino acids: CASRTIDTSQPQHF. The CDR3 nucleotides are TGTGCCAGCAGGACGATAGACACCAGTCAGCCCCAGCATTTT.

The chain joins TRBV1 to TRBJ2-5; the DNA was not used to check the table's D call, TRBD1. TRBV1 is designated a pseudogene. CDR3 length: 15 residues. CDR3 protein: CTTPWLPGLAETQYF. In DNA, the CDR3 is TGCACCACTCCCTGGCTCCCAGGTTTGGCGGAGACCCAGTACTTC.

This chain uses TRBV7-9 with TRBJ1-2; TRBD1 matches at 11 bases. After removal of 4 bases from V and 8 bases from J, the junction contained 3 bases not matched to a gene. Germline-derived CDR1 and CDR2 are SEHNR and FQNEAQ (reference sequence). The CDR3 extends over 13 amino acids. The CDR3 DNA reads as TGTGCCAGCAGCTGGGGACAGGGGGAAGGCTACACCTTC. It codes for CASSWGQGEGYTF.

CDR3: CASSPGGGGGNQPQHF. The CDR3 DNA is TGTGCCAGCAGCCCGGGTGGCGGGGGTGGCAATCAGCCCCAGCATTTT. The chain has TRBV9 and TRBJ1-5, with D possibly TRBD1 on 5 matching bases. The CDR3 is 16 residues long. The germline V gene encodes CDR1 SGDLS and CDR2 YYNGEE. Deletions cut 4 bases from V and 2 bases from J, with 16 bases between.